Given below is one TCR beta chain in context. Its antigen is undetermined. Germline V CDR1 and CDR2: SQVTM, ANQGSEA. The CDR3 spans 14 residues. V lost 6 bases and J lost 0, with 14 bases in between. These data belong to a study of persistence of HIV-infected CD4 T cells. The libraries were made with immunoSEQ version 4 in survey mode. The method was immunoSEQ multiplex PCR; TCRdb's version includes in-frame clones alone and lacks a portion of them. The repertoire has 35,000 to 50,000 clones, approximately 88% of them found once; the top ten carry about 0.94%. Anti-CD3/anti-CD28 beads served as a nonspecific positive control stimulus. Sorting selected CD4+ T cells upregulating both CD40 ligand and CD69.

The clonotype comes from an adult man with HIV who was CMV-seropositive. Sequenced here: CD4+ T cells sorted from PBMCs after roughly 18-hour stimulation, sampled from a patient who received antiretroviral therapy. The chain couples TRBV29-1 to TRBJ1-1; D call uncertain. DNA for the CDR3: TGCAGCGTAACATCCGGGCCCCTGAACACTGAAGCTTTCTTT. Translation gives CSVTSGPLNTEAFF.